This T cell receptor beta chain was captured in a study of blood T cell repertoires in COVID-19. The wider study: Nucleic acid was either cDNA or gDNA, and it came from T cells, B-cell-depleted T cells, or PBMCs.

Trimming stripped 2 bases from V and 3 bases from J, with 13 bases between. CDR1 SGHVS and CDR2 FNYEAQ come from the germline V gene. There are 15 residues in the CDR3. This table comes from immunoSEQ multiplex PCR, and its TCRdb copy is limited to in-frame clones, with some not included. The data show 200,000 to 250,000 clones, about 87% seen once. Two negative PCRs, clearance, or symptom resolution were required of recovered Cohort 3 donors. The sample taken for sequencing was PBMCs or T cells enriched from blood (not recorded which). This chain joins TRBV7-6 and TRBJ1-2, with a tentative D call TRBD1 (6 bases). The TCR sequence derives from a woman in her 30s who had recovered from COVID-19. CDR3 region: CASSLQQGEDYGYTF. The CDR3 DNA reads as TGTGCCAGCAGCTTACAACAGGGTGAGGACTATGGCTACACCTTC. Complete variable domain (other parts from reference TRBV7-6 and TRBJ1-2): GAGVSQSPRYKVTKRGQDVALRCDPISGHVSLYWYRQALGQGPEFLTYFNYEAQQDKSGLPNDRFSAERPEGSISTLTIQRTEQRDSAMYRCASSLQQGEDYGYTFGSGTRLTVV.